The clone carrying this TCR beta chain was detected only a few times. This sample is drawn from a study of T-cell memory formation after mild COVID-19. The CDR3 runs to 15 residues. V was shortened by 2 bases and J by 4 bases, with 14 bases between the two germline ends. Germline lookup yields CDR1 KGHSH and CDR2 LQKENI. TCRdb reprocessed the 5' RACE reads with MiXCR, giving one entry per CDR3 protein. The repertoire includes hundreds of thousands of distinct CDR3 sequences, around 16% of them detected once, and around 8.1% sits in the top ten. Input material: PBMCs or a T cell subset sorted from them (not recorded which). The chain employs TRBV18 and TRBJ2-5, with D perhaps being TRBD1 or TRBD2 (5 bases each). This receptor was identified in an adult woman who had mild COVID-19 (a few samples of this study predate the infection). Cell type and time point are not known. CDR3: CASSPTRGSRETQYF. The CDR3 DNA is TGTGCCAGCTCACCAACGAGGGGAAGTCGAGAGACCCAGTACTTC.